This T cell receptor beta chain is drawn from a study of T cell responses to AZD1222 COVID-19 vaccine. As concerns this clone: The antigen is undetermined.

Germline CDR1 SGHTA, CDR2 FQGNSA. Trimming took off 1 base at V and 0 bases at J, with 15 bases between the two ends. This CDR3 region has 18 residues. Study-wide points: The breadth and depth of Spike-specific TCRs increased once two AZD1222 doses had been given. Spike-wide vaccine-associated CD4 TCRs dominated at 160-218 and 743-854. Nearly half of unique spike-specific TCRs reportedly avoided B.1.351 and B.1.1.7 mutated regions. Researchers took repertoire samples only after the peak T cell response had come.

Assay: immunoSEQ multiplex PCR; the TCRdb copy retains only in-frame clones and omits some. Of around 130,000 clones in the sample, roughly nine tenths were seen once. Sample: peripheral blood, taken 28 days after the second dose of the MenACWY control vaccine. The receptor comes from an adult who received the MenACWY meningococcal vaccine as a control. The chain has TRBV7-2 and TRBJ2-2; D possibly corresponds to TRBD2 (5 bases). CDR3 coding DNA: TGTGCCAGCAGCTTAGGGGCGTTAGCGAGCACGAACACCGGGGAGCTGTTTTTT. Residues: CASSLGALASTNTGELFF.